The clone carrying this T cell receptor (beta chain) was counted a single time. The data were produced by immunoSEQ multiplex PCR, yet TCRdb's version contains in-frame clones alone and is incomplete. The sample consists of a few hundred thousand clones, 88% of them appearing once. Germline CDR1 reads MNHEY; CDR2 reads SVGAGI. The CDR3 is made up of 14 amino acids. V dropped 6 bases and J dropped 4 bases, with 13 bases sitting between them. This sample is drawn from a study of blood T cell repertoires in COVID-19. As for the study in general: T cells, B-cell-depleted T cells, or PBMCs supplied cDNA or gDNA.

The TCR originated in a man aged 25 to 40 who had recovered from COVID-19. This chain joins TRBV6-5 and TRBJ1-3; possible D gene TRBD1, 6 bases. Material: PBMCs or T cells enriched from blood (not recorded which). CDR3 amino acids: CASSLRGSGNTIYF. CDR3 DNA sequence: TGTGCCAGCAGCCTCAGGGGCTCCGGAAACACCATATATTTT.